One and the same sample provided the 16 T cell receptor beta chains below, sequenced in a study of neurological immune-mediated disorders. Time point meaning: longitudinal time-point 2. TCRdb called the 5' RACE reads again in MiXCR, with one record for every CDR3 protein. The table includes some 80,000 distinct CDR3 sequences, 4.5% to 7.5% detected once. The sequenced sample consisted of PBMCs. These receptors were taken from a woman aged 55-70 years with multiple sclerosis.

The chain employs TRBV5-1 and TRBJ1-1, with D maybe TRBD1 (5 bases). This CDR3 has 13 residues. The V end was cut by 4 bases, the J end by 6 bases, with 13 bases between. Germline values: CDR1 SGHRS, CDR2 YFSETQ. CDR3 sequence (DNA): TGCGCCAGCAGCAGGGAGGGGCCCCCTGAAGCTTTCTTT. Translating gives CASSREGPPEAFF.

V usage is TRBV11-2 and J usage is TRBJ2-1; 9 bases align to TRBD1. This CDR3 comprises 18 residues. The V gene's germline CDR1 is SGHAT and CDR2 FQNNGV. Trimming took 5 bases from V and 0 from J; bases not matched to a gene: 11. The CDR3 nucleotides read TGTGCCAGCAGCCATTACAGGGGGCTTAGGAGCTCCTACAATGAGCAGTTCTTC. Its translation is CASSHYRGLRSSYNEQFF.

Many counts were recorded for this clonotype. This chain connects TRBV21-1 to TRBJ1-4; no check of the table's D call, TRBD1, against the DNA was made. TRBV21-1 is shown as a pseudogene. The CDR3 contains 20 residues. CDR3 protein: CASSKALGGSVPLTNEKLFF. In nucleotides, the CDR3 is TGTGCCAGCAGCAAAGCCCTGGGGGGGAGCGTGCCGTTGACTAATGAAAAACTGTTTTTT.

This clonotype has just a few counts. The CDR3 spells CASSFDIPYGYTF. In nucleotides, the CDR3 is TGTGCCAGCAGCTTCGACATACCGTATGGCTACACCTTC. This sequence joins TRBV5-5 and TRBJ1-2, with D hard to call. The CDR3 sequence is 13 residues long. Germline CDR1 and CDR2: SGHKS and YYEKEE (reference sequence). V was clipped by 2 bases and J by 5 bases, with 10 bases between them.

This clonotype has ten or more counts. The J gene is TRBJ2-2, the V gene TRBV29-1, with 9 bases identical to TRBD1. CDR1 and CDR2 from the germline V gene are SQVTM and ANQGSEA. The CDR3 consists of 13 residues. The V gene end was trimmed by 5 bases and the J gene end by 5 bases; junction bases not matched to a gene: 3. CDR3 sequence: CSVSTGGTGELFF. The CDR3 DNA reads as TGCAGCGTTTCGACAGGGGGGACCGGGGAGCTGTTTTTT.

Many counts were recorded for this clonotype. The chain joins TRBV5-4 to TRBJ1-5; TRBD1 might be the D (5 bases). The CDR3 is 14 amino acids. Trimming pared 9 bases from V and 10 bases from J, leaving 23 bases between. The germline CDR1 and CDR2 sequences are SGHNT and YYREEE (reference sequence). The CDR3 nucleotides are TGTGCCACCCGCTCTACAATTTCGGACACCCCCCAGCATTTT. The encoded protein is CATRSTISDTPQHF. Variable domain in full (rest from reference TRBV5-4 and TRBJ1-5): ETGVTQSPTHLIKTRGQQVTLRCSSQSGHNTVSWYQQALGQGPQFIFQYYREEENGRGNFPPRFSGLQFPNYSSELNVNALELDDSALYLCATRSTISDTPQHFGDGTRLSIL.

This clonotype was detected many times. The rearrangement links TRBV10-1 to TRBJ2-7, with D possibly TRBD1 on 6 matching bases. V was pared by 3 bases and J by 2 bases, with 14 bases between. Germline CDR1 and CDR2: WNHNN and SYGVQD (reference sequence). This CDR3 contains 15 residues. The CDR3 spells CASSDGPGDPYEQYF. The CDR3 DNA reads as TGCGCCAGCAGTGATGGGCCAGGGGACCCCTACGAGCAGTACTTC.

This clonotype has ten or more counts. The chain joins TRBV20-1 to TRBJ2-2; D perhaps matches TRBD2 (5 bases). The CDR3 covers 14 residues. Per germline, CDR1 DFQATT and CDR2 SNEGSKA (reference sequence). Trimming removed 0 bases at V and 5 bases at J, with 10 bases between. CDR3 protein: CSAREPPGTGELFF. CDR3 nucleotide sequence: TGCAGTGCTAGAGAACCCCCGGGAACCGGGGAGCTGTTTTTT.

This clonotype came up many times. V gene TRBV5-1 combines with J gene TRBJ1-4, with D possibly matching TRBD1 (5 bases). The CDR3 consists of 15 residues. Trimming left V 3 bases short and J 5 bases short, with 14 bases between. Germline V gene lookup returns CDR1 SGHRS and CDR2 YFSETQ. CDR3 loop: CASSSQGGDNEKLFF. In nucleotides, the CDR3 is TGCGCCAGCAGCTCCCAGGGAGGAGACAATGAAAAACTGTTTTTT.

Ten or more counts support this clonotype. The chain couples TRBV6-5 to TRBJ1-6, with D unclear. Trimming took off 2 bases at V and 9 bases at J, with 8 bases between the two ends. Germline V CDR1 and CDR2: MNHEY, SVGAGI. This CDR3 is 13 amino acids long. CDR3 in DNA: TGTGCCAGCAGTTACGATCCCGTTTCACCCCTCCACTTT. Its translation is CASSYDPVSPLHF.

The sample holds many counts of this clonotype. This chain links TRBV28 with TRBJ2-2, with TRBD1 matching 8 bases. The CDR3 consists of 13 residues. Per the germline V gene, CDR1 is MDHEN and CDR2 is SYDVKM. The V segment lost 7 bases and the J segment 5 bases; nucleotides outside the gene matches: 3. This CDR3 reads CASITGGTGELFF. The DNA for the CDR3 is TGTGCCAGCATTACAGGGGGAACCGGGGAGCTGTTTTTT.

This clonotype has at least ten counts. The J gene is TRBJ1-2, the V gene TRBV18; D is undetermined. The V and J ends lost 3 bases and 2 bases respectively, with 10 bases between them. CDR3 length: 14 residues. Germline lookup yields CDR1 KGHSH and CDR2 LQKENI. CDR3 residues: CASSPPPLNYGYTF. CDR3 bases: TGTGCCAGCTCACCTCCCCCGCTAAACTATGGCTACACCTTC.

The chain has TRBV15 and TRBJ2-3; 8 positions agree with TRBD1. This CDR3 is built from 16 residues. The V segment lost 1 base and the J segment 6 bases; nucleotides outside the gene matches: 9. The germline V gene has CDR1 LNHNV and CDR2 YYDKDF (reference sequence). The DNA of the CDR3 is TGTGCCACCAGCAGAGGGGGCAGGGGGCGATTGGATACGCAGTATTTT. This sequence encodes CATSRGGRGRLDTQYF.

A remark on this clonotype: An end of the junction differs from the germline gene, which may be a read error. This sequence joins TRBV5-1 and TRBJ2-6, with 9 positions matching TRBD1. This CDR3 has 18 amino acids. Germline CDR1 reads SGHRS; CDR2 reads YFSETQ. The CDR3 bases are TGCGCCAGCAGCTTGTTGAGACAGGGGGGATCTGGGGCCAACGTCCTGGCTTTC. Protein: CASSLLRQGGSGANVLAF.

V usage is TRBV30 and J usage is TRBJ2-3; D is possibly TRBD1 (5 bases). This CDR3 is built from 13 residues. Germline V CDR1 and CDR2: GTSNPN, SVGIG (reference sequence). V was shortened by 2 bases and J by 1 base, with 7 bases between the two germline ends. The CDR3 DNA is TGTGCCTGGAGTCCGACAGGCACAGATACGCAGTATTTT. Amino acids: CAWSPTGTDTQYF.

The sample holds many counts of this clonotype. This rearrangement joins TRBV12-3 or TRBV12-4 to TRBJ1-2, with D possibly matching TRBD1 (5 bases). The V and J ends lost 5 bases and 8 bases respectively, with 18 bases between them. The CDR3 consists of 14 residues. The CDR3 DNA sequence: TGTGCCAGCAGTCCAGGGTGGGGGGATTGGGGCTACACCTTC. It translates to CASSPGWGDWGYTF.